This T cell receptor beta chain was captured in a study of T cell responses to AZD1222 COVID-19 vaccine. Broader study findings: Scientists sampled the repertoires only once the peak T cell response had passed.

TCRdb's copy holds only in-frame clones and misses some; the assay was immunoSEQ multiplex PCR. This sample yields 95,000 to 150,000 clones, of which more than 70% are seen a single time; around 9.3% belongs to the top ten. The J segment lost 2 bases and the V segment lost 4 bases, leaving 0 bases of the junction unmatched. Germline V gene data show CDR1 as SGHRS and CDR2 as YFSETQ. CDR3 size: 13 residues. This clone occurred once. Its specificity is unknown. The sequencing here drew on peripheral blood, taken on day 0 of AZD1222 vaccination. The chain has TRBV5-1 and TRBJ1-2; TRBD1 aligns across 9 bases. The TCR comes from an adult in good health. The CDR3 DNA reads TGCGCCAGCAGCGGGACAGGGAACTATGGCTACACCTTC. It is translated as CASSGTGNYGYTF. The whole variable domain, remainder taken from reference TRBV5-1 and TRBJ1-2, is KAGVTQTPRYLIKTRGQQVTLSCSPISGHRSVSWYQQTPGQGLQFLFEYFSETQRNKGNFPGRFSGRQFSNSRSEMNVSTLELGDSALYLCASSGTGNYGYTFGSGTRLTVV.